This TCR beta chain was captured by sequencing in a study of early T cells in non-severe SARS-CoV-2 infection. This clonotype was seen only a few times. Each CDR3 protein gets one entry after TCRdb re-called the 5' RACE reads with MiXCR. This sample has 85,000 to 90,000 distinct CDR3 sequences, with over 13% found just once. Trimming left V 1 base short and J 1 base short, with 13 bases between. This CDR3 contains 16 residues. The germline V gene encodes CDR1 SGHVS and CDR2 FNYEAQ. Sequencing used whole blood. The TCR comes from an adult who was a healthcare worker with PCR-confirmed SARS-CoV-2 infection or an uninfected control (not recorded which). This sequence joins TRBV7-6 and TRBJ1-1; D possibly corresponds to TRBD1 (5 bases). CDR3: CASSLEASGRNTEAFF. The CDR3 DNA is TGTGCCAGCAGCTTAGAGGCGTCAGGGCGGAACACTGAAGCTTTCTTT.